This is a list of T cell receptor beta chains from one sample in a study of control samples from healthy donors and cancer patients. Only in-frame clones appear in the TCRdb table, and some are missing; sequencing was by immunoSEQ multiplex PCR. The sample lists about 120,000 clones, 80% to 95% seen once, with about 2.2% in the top ten. Material: blood. These receptors all come from a woman aged 45-65 years in good health. Both conserved end residues are part of each CDR3. Fields, in order: clone size, J gene, V gene, D gene, CDR3 DNA, CDR3 protein. D genes are given only for firm matches. Rows may omit the clone size; those that give it use once, few, many or a size class.

abundance: -; j_gene: TRBJ2-5; v_gene: TRBV4-1; d_gene: -; CDR3nt: TGCGCCAGCAGCCGACTAGTCCAAGAGACCCAGTACTTC; CDR3aa: CASSRLVQETQYF
abundance: -; j_gene: TRBJ2-7; v_gene: TRBV7-2; d_gene: -; CDR3nt: TGTGCCAGCAGCTTGCGATGGGACGGGTCTAGCGAGCAGTACTTC; CDR3aa: CASSLRWDGSSEQYF
abundance: few; j_gene: TRBJ2-6; v_gene: TRBV19; d_gene: -; CDR3nt: TGTGCCAGTAGTATAGCCGGCGTCCTGACTTTC; CDR3aa: CASSIAGVLTF
abundance: -; j_gene: TRBJ2-1; v_gene: TRBV11-2; d_gene: TRBD2; CDR3nt: TGTGCCAGCAGCTTAAGGTTAGCGGGAGTGTTTAATGAGCAGTTCTTC; CDR3aa: CASSLRLAGVFNEQFF
abundance: -; j_gene: TRBJ1-5; v_gene: TRBV6-6; d_gene: TRBD1; CDR3nt: TGTGCCAGCAGATCCAAAGGACAGGCCAATCAGCCCCAGCATTTT; CDR3aa: CASRSKGQANQPQHF
abundance: -; j_gene: TRBJ1-1; v_gene: TRBV28; d_gene: TRBD1; CDR3nt: TGTGCCAGCAGTCAAACAGGGGCCACTGAAGCTTTCTTT; CDR3aa: CASSQTGATEAFF
abundance: -; j_gene: TRBJ1-2; v_gene: TRBV5-6; d_gene: TRBD1; CDR3nt: TGTGCCAGCAGTTGGGCTAGAGACAGGGGGGCTTCTAACTATGGCTACACCTTC; CDR3aa: CASSWARDRGASNYGYTF
abundance: few; j_gene: TRBJ2-5; v_gene: TRBV18; d_gene: -; CDR3nt: TGTGCCAGCTCACCTGGGGAAGCGAGTACCCAGTACTTC; CDR3aa: CASSPGEASTQYF
abundance: -; j_gene: TRBJ1-1; v_gene: TRBV25-1; d_gene: -; CDR3nt: TGTGCCAGCAGTCAAACAGGGCGGCTGGGCACTGAAGCTTTCTTT; CDR3aa: CASSQTGRLGTEAFF
abundance: -; j_gene: TRBJ1-2; v_gene: TRBV6-1; d_gene: -; CDR3nt: TGTGCCAGCAGTGAAGCGCTTCTGATCTATGGCTACACCTTC; CDR3aa: CASSEALLIYGYTF
abundance: -; j_gene: TRBJ2-3; v_gene: TRBV29-1; d_gene: -; CDR3nt: TGCATCGTCTCTCTAGGGGGGACAGATACGCAGTATTTT; CDR3aa: CIVSLGGTDTQYF
abundance: -; j_gene: TRBJ2-5; v_gene: TRBV4-2; d_gene: TRBD2; CDR3nt: TGTGCCAGCAGCCAAGGCGGGAGCTCGGGGGAGACCCAGTACTTC; CDR3aa: CASSQGGSSGETQYF
abundance: medium-sized; j_gene: TRBJ2-1; v_gene: TRBV2; d_gene: -; CDR3nt: TGTGCCAGCAAGGGGGTCCTTTACAATGAGCAGTTCTTC; CDR3aa: CASKGVLYNEQFF
abundance: -; j_gene: TRBJ2-5; v_gene: TRBV29-1; d_gene: TRBD2; CDR3nt: TGCAGCGTTGTTGCGGGTGGTGCGGGGGGGCAGGAGACCCAGTACTTC; CDR3aa: CSVVAGGAGGQETQYF
abundance: once; j_gene: TRBJ1-5; v_gene: TRBV5-6; d_gene: -; CDR3nt: TGTGCCAGCAGCTTATACGGGGATAGCAGCCATCAGCCCCAGCATTTT; CDR3aa: CASSLYGDSSHQPQHF
abundance: -; j_gene: TRBJ2-7; v_gene: TRBV2; d_gene: TRBD2; CDR3nt: TGTGCCAGCAGTGCCCGTCCGATGGCTAGCGGGGGGCCCTACGAGCAGTACTTC; CDR3aa: CASSARPMASGGPYEQYF
abundance: -; j_gene: TRBJ1-2; v_gene: TRBV6-5; d_gene: TRBD1; CDR3nt: TGTGCCAGCAGACCCACAGGGGTTTATGGCTACACCTTC; CDR3aa: CASRPTGVYGYTF
abundance: -; j_gene: TRBJ1-1; v_gene: TRBV12-3/TRBV12-4; d_gene: -; CDR3nt: TGTGCCAGCAGTTTAGGGCATCCTGAAGCTTTCTTT; CDR3aa: CASSLGHPEAFF
abundance: -; j_gene: TRBJ1-1; v_gene: TRBV19; d_gene: TRBD1; CDR3nt: TGTGCCAGTAGTATGCAGGGGGCTTCCAACACTGAAGCTTTCTTT; CDR3aa: CASSMQGASNTEAFF
abundance: -; j_gene: TRBJ2-3; v_gene: TRBV7-6; d_gene: -; CDR3nt: TGTGCCAGCAGCCCAGGCATCGGCACCACGGCAACACGTACAGATACGCAGTATTTT; CDR3aa: CASSPGIGTTATRTDTQYF
abundance: -; j_gene: TRBJ2-2; v_gene: TRBV5-5; d_gene: -; CDR3nt: TGTGCCAGCAGCTTGATCGGAGAGAACACCGGGGAGCTGTTTTTT; CDR3aa: CASSLIGENTGELFF
abundance: -; j_gene: TRBJ2-3; v_gene: TRBV13; d_gene: -; CDR3nt: TGTGCCAGCAGCTCATCTCAACGGGGGCTCCAGACAGATACGCAGTATTTT; CDR3aa: CASSSSQRGLQTDTQYF
abundance: few; j_gene: TRBJ2-1; v_gene: TRBV7-8; d_gene: -; CDR3nt: TGTGCCAGCAGCAGCTTAGCGGCAGGGGATGAGCAGTTCTTC; CDR3aa: CASSSLAAGDEQFF
abundance: once; j_gene: TRBJ1-1; v_gene: TRBV14; d_gene: TRBD1; CDR3nt: TGTGCCAGCAGCCAGATCCGGGACAGAGACACTGAAGCTTTCTTT; CDR3aa: CASSQIRDRDTEAFF
abundance: -; j_gene: TRBJ1-5; v_gene: TRBV11-2; d_gene: -; CDR3nt: TGTGCCAGCAGCTTAGGACATAATAGCAATCAGCCCCAGCATTTT; CDR3aa: CASSLGHNSNQPQHF
abundance: -; j_gene: TRBJ2-2; v_gene: TRBV6-5; d_gene: -; CDR3nt: TGTGCCAGCAGGGCCGGGACCACGAACACCGGGGAGCTGTTTTTT; CDR3aa: CASRAGTTNTGELFF
abundance: -; j_gene: TRBJ1-1; v_gene: TRBV5-1; d_gene: -; CDR3nt: TGCGCCAGCAGTACTAAACAGGGAAGGTTGACTGAAGCTTTCTTT; CDR3aa: CASSTKQGRLTEAFF
abundance: -; j_gene: TRBJ1-2; v_gene: TRBV12-3/TRBV12-4; d_gene: -; CDR3nt: TGTGCCAGCAGACCCGGCGGGATAAATGGCTACACCTTC; CDR3aa: CASRPGGINGYTF
abundance: -; j_gene: TRBJ1-1; v_gene: TRBV28; d_gene: TRBD1; CDR3nt: TGTGCCAGCAGGTACAGGGGCGGGGAAGCTTTCTTT; CDR3aa: CASRYRGGEAFF
abundance: once; j_gene: TRBJ1-2; v_gene: TRBV15; d_gene: -; CDR3nt: TGTGCCACCAGCAGGACGGGGTTGGGGGATTATGGCTACACCTTC; CDR3aa: CATSRTGLGDYGYTF
abundance: -; j_gene: TRBJ1-3; v_gene: TRBV30; d_gene: -; CDR3nt: TGTGCCTGGGCGACATCATTTTCTGGAAACACCATATATTTT; CDR3aa: CAWATSFSGNTIYF
abundance: -; j_gene: TRBJ1-2; v_gene: TRBV30; d_gene: -; CDR3nt: TGTGCCTGGAGTGGTACGGGCTATGGCTACACCTTC; CDR3aa: CAWSGTGYGYTF
abundance: once; j_gene: TRBJ2-3; v_gene: TRBV5-1; d_gene: TRBD2; CDR3nt: TGCGCCAGCAGCTCGGGGGGACTATCCGATACGCAGTATTTT; CDR3aa: CASSSGGLSDTQYF
abundance: -; j_gene: TRBJ2-2; v_gene: TRBV28; d_gene: -; CDR3nt: TGTGCCAGCAGTTTTAGTCGGGTGCACACCGGGGAGCTGTTTTTT; CDR3aa: CASSFSRVHTGELFF
abundance: -; j_gene: TRBJ1-5; v_gene: TRBV27; d_gene: -; CDR3nt: TGTGCCAGCAGTTTACGGGGCAATCAGCCCCAGCATTTT; CDR3aa: CASSLRGNQPQHF
abundance: -; j_gene: TRBJ1-5; v_gene: TRBV28; d_gene: TRBD1; CDR3nt: TGTGCCAGCAGACAGGGGAATAATCAGCCCCAGCATTTT; CDR3aa: CASRQGNNQPQHF
abundance: -; j_gene: TRBJ2-1; v_gene: TRBV7-8; d_gene: TRBD1; CDR3nt: TGTGCCAGCAGCCAGGGACAGGGACCCTACAATGAGCAGTTCTTC; CDR3aa: CASSQGQGPYNEQFF
abundance: -; j_gene: TRBJ1-2; v_gene: TRBV6-4; d_gene: TRBD1; CDR3nt: TGTGCCACCCGGACAGGGGGCGGTAGGAGGCATGGCTACACCTTC; CDR3aa: CATRTGGGRRHGYTF
abundance: -; j_gene: TRBJ1-1; v_gene: TRBV10-3; d_gene: -; CDR3nt: TGTGCCATCAGTGAGATTCTGGTACTGAACACTGAAGCTTTCTTT; CDR3aa: CAISEILVLNTEAFF
abundance: -; j_gene: TRBJ2-4; v_gene: TRBV6-2/TRBV6-3; d_gene: TRBD2; CDR3nt: TGTGCCAGCAGTTACGGTCTAGCGGTAGCCAAAAACATTCAGTACTTC; CDR3aa: CASSYGLAVAKNIQYF
abundance: -; j_gene: TRBJ1-1; v_gene: TRBV25-1; d_gene: TRBD1; CDR3nt: TGTGCCAGCAGTGAATTTGGGACAGAAGAGACTTTT; CDR3aa: CASSEFGTEETF
abundance: -; j_gene: TRBJ1-6; v_gene: TRBV18; d_gene: TRBD1; CDR3nt: TGTGCCAGCTCACCGGGACAGGGGGCAGTTGACTCACCCCTCCACTTT; CDR3aa: CASSPGQGAVDSPLHF
abundance: -; j_gene: TRBJ1-2; v_gene: TRBV3-1/TRBV3-2; d_gene: -; CDR3nt: TGTGCCAGCAGCCAAGATACGGGAAACTATGACTACACCTTC; CDR3aa: CASSQDTGNYDYTF
abundance: -; j_gene: TRBJ2-5; v_gene: TRBV18; d_gene: TRBD2; CDR3nt: TGTGCCAGCTCACCACCGGGACTAGCGGGGTCGGCGGCCCAGTACTTC; CDR3aa: CASSPPGLAGSAAQYF
abundance: few; j_gene: TRBJ2-7; v_gene: TRBV10-1; d_gene: -; CDR3nt: TGCGCCAGCAGCGACGTACATGGATCCGTCGAGCAGTACTTC; CDR3aa: CASSDVHGSVEQYF
abundance: few; j_gene: TRBJ2-7; v_gene: TRBV23-1; d_gene: TRBD2; CDR3nt: TGCGCCAGCAGTCAATCCTTGTACGTTGGGACTAGCGGCTCCTACGAGCAGTACTTC; CDR3aa: CASSQSLYVGTSGSYEQYF
abundance: -; j_gene: TRBJ1-2; v_gene: TRBV13; d_gene: TRBD1; CDR3nt: TGTGCCAGCAGCCGAGACAGGGCCGGAACTGGTGGCTACACCTTC; CDR3aa: CASSRDRAGTGGYTF
abundance: -; j_gene: TRBJ1-5; v_gene: TRBV6-6; d_gene: -; CDR3nt: TGTGCCAGCAGTTACTCGAGAGAAGGGAGTCAGCCCCAGCATTTT; CDR3aa: CASSYSREGSQPQHF
abundance: -; j_gene: TRBJ2-5; v_gene: TRBV29-1; d_gene: TRBD1; CDR3nt: TGCAGCGGCCGTAAGGTCGGGACAGGGCTGCAAGAGACCCAGTACTTC; CDR3aa: CSGRKVGTGLQETQYF
abundance: -; j_gene: TRBJ1-2; v_gene: TRBV2; d_gene: -; CDR3nt: TGTGCCAGCAGTGAATCGGGCCTCTCTAACTATGGCTACACCTTC; CDR3aa: CASSESGLSNYGYTF
abundance: -; j_gene: TRBJ1-2; v_gene: TRBV28; d_gene: -; CDR3nt: TGTGCCAGCAGGGTCCAATTTGATGGCTACACCTTC; CDR3aa: CASRVQFDGYTF
abundance: -; j_gene: TRBJ1-3; v_gene: TRBV6-6; d_gene: -; CDR3nt: TGTGCCAGCAGTCGAGGACAGATAGCCTCTGGAAACACCATATATTTT; CDR3aa: CASSRGQIASGNTIYF
abundance: -; j_gene: TRBJ2-1; v_gene: TRBV5-1; d_gene: TRBD2; CDR3nt: TGCGCCAGCAGCTTGACCCCCGGGACTAGCTACAATGAGCAGTTCTTC; CDR3aa: CASSLTPGTSYNEQFF
abundance: -; j_gene: TRBJ1-4; v_gene: TRBV7-9; d_gene: -; CDR3nt: TGTGCCAGCAGCTTACTACAGGGAACAACTAATGAAAAACTGTTTTTT; CDR3aa: CASSLLQGTTNEKLFF
abundance: -; j_gene: TRBJ2-3; v_gene: TRBV15; d_gene: TRBD2; CDR3nt: TGTGCCACCAGCAGAGGACTAGCGGGATCCCTCCGCACAGATACGCAGTATTTT; CDR3aa: CATSRGLAGSLRTDTQYF
abundance: -; j_gene: TRBJ2-3; v_gene: TRBV7-9; d_gene: -; CDR3nt: TGTGCCAGCAGCTTTGCCGGGGTGACAGATACGCAGTATTTT; CDR3aa: CASSFAGVTDTQYF
abundance: few; j_gene: TRBJ1-4; v_gene: TRBV5-4; d_gene: -; CDR3nt: TGTGCCAGCAGCATCACGGGGGAAAAACTGTTTTTT; CDR3aa: CASSITGEKLFF
abundance: few; j_gene: TRBJ2-7; v_gene: TRBV19; d_gene: TRBD1; CDR3nt: TGTGCCAGTAGTAGGACAGGGTCCTACGAGCAGTACTTC; CDR3aa: CASSRTGSYEQYF
abundance: -; j_gene: TRBJ1-2; v_gene: TRBV6-5; d_gene: -; CDR3nt: TGTGCCAGCAGTCCCCGGGGGGTTTACCATGGCTACACCTTC; CDR3aa: CASSPRGVYHGYTF